This TCR beta chain originates from a study of blood T cell repertoires in COVID-19. On the study more broadly: The study drew acute and convalescent COVID-19 samples from the United States, Italy and Spain. Sources were T cells, B-cell-depleted T cells, or PBMCs; the material itself was cDNA or gDNA.

V lost 3 bases and J lost 6, with 14 bases in between. This CDR3 has 14 residues. Germline CDR1 reads SEHNR; CDR2 reads FQNEAQ (reference sequence). In the source study's methods: Amplification of reference gene primers provided the estimated nucleated cell counts. Only in-frame clones appear in the TCRdb table, and some are missing; sequencing was by immunoSEQ multiplex PCR. For V, J and clone size, that table is used; D and trimming come from the DNA. The sample has about 140,000 clones, 79% seen once. This receptor was obtained from a man in his 60s with acute or convalescent COVID-19. The chain has TRBV7-9 and TRBJ1-2, with D possibly TRBD1 on 6 matching bases. Specimen: peripheral blood. CDR3 nucleotide sequence: TGTGCCAGCAGCTTCACAGACAGGATAAATGGCTACACCTTC. It encodes CASSFTDRINGYTF.